The clone carrying this TCR beta chain has only a few counts. The antigen remains undetermined. This specimen comes from a study of CD8+ T cells in alopecia areata. The wider study: Tofacitinib was taken orally by treated patients, and the dose was 5 to 10 mg twice daily.

V shed 8 bases and J shed 0 bases, with 7 bases lying between them. The length of the CDR3 is 13 residues. Germline loops: CDR1 MNHNY, CDR2 SVGAGI (reference sequence). As to treatment: oral pan-JAK inhibitor, 5-10 mg twice daily. Lesional scalp punch biopsies and peripheral blood came from alopecia areata patients. Study conclusions and caveats: More clonal than normal scalp was lesional scalp, particularly alopecia totalis/universalis. Any link of baseline CD8+ expansion to response, resting on one nonresponder, remains uncertain.

Isolated RNA was reverse transcribed into cDNA used as the sequencing template. Sequencing was performed with immunoSEQ multiplex PCR; in TCRdb, only in-frame clones are kept and a portion is missing. The table includes fewer than 110,000 clones, about 60% detected once. This clonotype was obtained from a human donor with alopecia areata. The sequenced sample was CD8+ T cells sorted from blood, obtained at approximately week 56, from a patient treated with tofacitinib. The gene calls are TRBV6-6 and TRBJ1-4, with D uncertain. CDR3 nucleotide sequence: TGTGCCAGCTTCGGGACAACTAATGAAAAACTGTTTTTT. Translating gives CASFGTTNEKLFF.